The 25 T cell receptor beta chains below all came from one sample that was sequenced in a study of shared clonotypes between healthy human individuals (dated by TCRdb to 2018 to 2020). Receptors were amplified or captured by the immunoSEQ multiplex PCR assay. TCRdb stores this immuneACCESS table with in-frame sequences only. Part of the clones is absent; in the studies checked, under half of the shortfall reflects unresolved V genes, and no reason is known for the rest. This sample has about 770,000 clones in its table, and about two thirds of those were observed once. The ten largest clones capture more than 1.5% of the sample. The sample was memory CD4+ T cells sorted from blood. Reading the label with the study, this specimen's cell subset or site is: CD45RA-negative fraction. The receptors come from a young woman in good health.

Only one count was recorded for this clone. V usage is TRBV5-4 and J usage is TRBJ2-1; 9 bases fit TRBD2. There are 15 residues in the CDR3. V lost 4 bases, J lost 7 bases, and 9 bases stayed unmatched. Germline CDR1 reads SGHNT; CDR2 reads YYREEE (reference sequence). CDR3 nucleotide sequence: TGTGCCAGCAGCCCAAGCGGGGGGACGTGGAATGAGCAGTTCTTC. It translates to CASSPSGGTWNEQFF. The entire variable domain, with the rest obtained from reference TRBV5-4 and TRBJ2-1, is as follows: ETGVTQSPTHLIKTRGQQVTLRCSSQSGHNTVSWYQQALGQGPQFIFQYYREEENGRGNFPPRFSGLQFPNYSSELNVNALELDDSALYLCASSPSGGTWNEQFFGPGTRLTVL.

V is TRBV7-2 and J is TRBJ2-7; D gene ambiguous. The V end was cut by 1 base, the J end by 3 bases, with 10 bases between. Germline CDR1 SGHTA, CDR2 FQGNSA. The CDR3 is 14 residues long. The CDR3 DNA reads TGTGCCAGCAGCTTAGGATCCCAAAACTACGAGCAGTACTTC. Translated: CASSLGSQNYEQYF.

This clone showed up just a few times. Distinct nucleotide sequences in the sample also encode this CDR3. The V gene is TRBV19, the J gene TRBJ1-3; 7 nucleotides align to TRBD1. V shed 5 bases and J 4 bases; nucleotides not matched to a gene: 5. This CDR3 contains 14 residues. Germline CDR1 is LNHDA and CDR2 is SQIVND (reference sequence). DNA for the CDR3: TGTGCCAGTAGTTCCGGGACAGAAGGAAACACCATATATTTT. Translated, it gives CASSSGTEGNTIYF.

The chain is built from TRBV28 and TRBJ2-7; D unclear. Germline loops: CDR1 MDHEN, CDR2 SYDVKM. V lost 2 bases, J lost 0 bases, and 8 bases lay in between. The CDR3 runs 14 residues. The CDR3 DNA follows: TGTGCCAGCAGTTTAGCCATGAGCTCCTACGAGCAGTACTTC. Encoded protein: CASSLAMSSYEQYF.

The V gene is TRBV4-1, the J gene TRBJ2-2; possible D gene TRBD2, 6 bases. The CDR3 spans 12 residues. V dropped 4 bases and J dropped 10 bases, with 10 bases sitting between them. Germline CDR1 MGHRA, CDR2 YSYEKL. CDR3 protein: CASSRDFEELFF. In DNA form, the CDR3 reads TGCGCCAGCAGCCGGGACTTCGAGGAGCTGTTTTTT.

The rearrangement joins TRBV20-1 to TRBJ2-7; D uncertain. This CDR3 comprises 10 residues. The germline CDR1 and CDR2 sequences are DFQATT and SNEGSKA (reference sequence). The V end was cut by 6 bases, the J end by 3 bases, with 6 bases between. The CDR3 DNA follows: TGCAGTGCCGTTCACTACGAGCAGTACTTC. Translating it yields CSAVHYEQYF.

On this clone: Additional DNA sequences in this sample encode the identical CDR3. V and J are TRBV5-1 and TRBJ2-3; possible D gene TRBD2, 6 bases. The CDR3 length is 13 residues. In germline, CDR1 is SGHRS, CDR2 YFSETQ. The V end lost 0 bases, the J end lost 4 bases, and 6 bases lay between the germline ends. CDR3 sequence (DNA): TGCGCCAGCAGCTTGGCGGGAGCAGATACGCAGTATTTT. As protein: CASSLAGADTQYF.

The chain is built from TRBV28 and TRBJ2-1; D is possibly TRBD2 (5 bases). This CDR3 has 14 residues. Germline V gives CDR1 MDHEN, CDR2 SYDVKM. V was shortened by 8 bases and J by 0 bases, with 11 bases between the two germline ends. As DNA, the CDR3 is TGTGCCAGCTGCGAGGGATCCTCCTACAATGAGCAGTTCTTC. This gives the protein CASCEGSSYNEQFF.

The chain couples TRBV7-9 to TRBJ2-1; 11 nucleotides match TRBD2. The length of the CDR3 is 17 residues. V dropped 5 bases and J dropped 2; count of bases not matched to a gene: 8. Germline V gene lookup returns CDR1 SEHNR and CDR2 FQNEAQ (reference sequence). In DNA form, the CDR3 reads TGTGCCAGCAGCCCTGATCCGGGACTAGCGGCCTACAATGAGCAGTTCTTC. Amino acids: CASSPDPGLAAYNEQFF.

The chain combines TRBV5-5 with TRBJ2-7; no reliable D call. V gave up 0 bases and J gave up 10 bases, with 11 bases separating them. The CDR3 runs to 12 residues. Germline CDR1 and CDR2: SGHKS and YYEKEE (reference sequence). CDR3 residues: CASSLVQADQYF. In DNA form, the CDR3 reads TGTGCCAGCAGCTTGGTCCAAGCTGACCAGTACTTC. Combining the CDR3 with reference TRBV5-5 and TRBJ2-7 gives the whole variable domain DAGVTQSPTHLIKTRGQQVTLRCSPISGHKSVSWYQQVLGQGPQFIFQYYEKEERGRGNFPDRFSARQFPNYSSELNVNALLLGDSALYLCASSLVQADQYFGPGTRLTVT.

This chain uses TRBV29-1 with TRBJ2-3, with D possibly being TRBD1 or TRBD2 (6 bases each). V shed 8 bases and J shed 5 bases, with 20 bases lying between them. Germline V gene lookup returns CDR1 SQVTM and CDR2 ANQGSEA. This CDR3 is 14 amino acids long. DNA for the CDR3: TGCAGCTCAGTAGATGGGGGGCGAGGAGATACGCAGTATTTT. Its protein is CSSVDGGRGDTQYF.

CDR3 nucleotide sequence: TGTGCCAGCAGTCGGGACAGGGCTAGTGGCTACACCTTC. Protein sequence: CASSRDRASGYTF. This sequence joins TRBV7-2 and TRBJ1-2; 9 bases fit TRBD1. There are 13 residues in the CDR3. Germline V gene sequence: CDR1 SGHTA, CDR2 FQGNSA. Trimming took 6 bases from V and 7 from J; bases not matched to a gene: 6.

The chain has TRBV9 and TRBJ2-3; D is possibly TRBD1 or TRBD2 (5 bases each). From germline, CDR1 is SGDLS and CDR2 YYNGEE. Trimming stripped 4 bases from V and 4 bases from J, with 19 bases between. CDR3 length: 16 amino acids. The CDR3 spells CASSQTPSLGPDTQYF. In nucleotides, the CDR3 is TGTGCCAGCAGCCAAACCCCCAGCCTGGGACCAGATACGCAGTATTTT.

This sequence joins TRBV28 and TRBJ2-7, with D uncertain. The CDR3 runs to 12 residues. Trimming pared 7 bases from V and 0 bases from J, leaving 7 bases between. From germline, CDR1 is MDHEN and CDR2 SYDVKM. CDR3 sequence reads: CASTENSYEQYF. CDR3 in DNA: TGTGCCAGCACTGAAAACTCCTACGAGCAGTACTTC.

The V call is TRBV7-3, the J call TRBJ2-2, with TRBD2 matching 11 bases. The CDR3 covers 16 residues. Germline V gives CDR1 SGHTA, CDR2 FQGTGA. V shed 1 base and J 6 bases; nucleotides not matched to a gene: 4. DNA of the CDR3: TGTGCCAGCAGCTTAATACTAGCGGGAGCTTCCGGGGAGCTGTTTTTT. It is translated as CASSLILAGASGELFF.

This chain uses TRBV30 with TRBJ2-7; 7 nucleotides align to TRBD2. V was pared by 3 bases and J by 7 bases, with 9 bases of the junction left unmatched. The CDR3 runs 13 residues. Germline V CDR1 and CDR2: GTSNPN, SVGIG (reference sequence). The CDR3 spells CAWRTGTTYEQYF. CDR3 nucleotide sequence: TGTGCCTGGAGGACCGGGACTACTTATGAGCAGTACTTC.

The chain carries TRBV7-7 and TRBJ2-1; possible D gene TRBD2, 5 bases. Trimming removed 1 base from V and 1 base from J, with 8 bases in between. The CDR3 has 15 amino acids. CDR1 and CDR2 (germline): SSHAT, FNYEAQ (reference sequence). The CDR3 reads CASSLGESSYNEQFF. Here the CDR3 DNA reads TGTGCCAGCAGCTTAGGGGAGTCGTCCTACAATGAGCAGTTCTTC.

The chain couples TRBV19 to TRBJ1-2, with TRBD1 as a possible D gene (6 bases). V lost 7 bases, J lost 4 bases, and 16 bases lay in between. CDR1 LNHDA and CDR2 SQIVND come from the germline V gene (reference sequence). The CDR3 is 14 amino acids. DNA of the CDR3: TGTGCCAGTAAAGGGGGAGAGGACTTCTATGGCTACACCTTC. This sequence encodes CASKGGEDFYGYTF.

The table lists this clone with many counts. The gene calls are TRBV5-1 and TRBJ2-3; 11 bases are a match to TRBD1. The CDR3 length is 15 residues. V gave up 5 bases and J gave up 2 bases; unmatched junction bases: 4. CDR1 is SGHRS and CDR2 is YFSETQ in the germline V gene. CDR3 coding DNA: TGCGCCAGCAGTTACGGACAGGGGGCCACAGATACGCAGTATTTT. Its translation: CASSYGQGATDTQYF.

The J gene is TRBJ2-1, the V gene TRBV28; 10 nucleotides agree with TRBD2. The CDR3 is 17 amino acids. Germline assignment: CDR1 MDHEN and CDR2 SYDVKM. V was clipped by 0 bases and J by 7 bases; unmatched bases: 9. CDR3: CASSLWGRASGRNEQFF. DNA for the CDR3: TGTGCCAGCAGTTTATGGGGCCGGGCTAGCGGGAGAAATGAGCAGTTCTTC.

This chain links TRBV19 with TRBJ2-5; possible D gene TRBD2, 6 bases. Near its end, the DNA agrees better with TRBJ2-7, so the J call may be wrong. CDR1 is LNHDA and CDR2 is SQIVND in the germline V gene (reference sequence). CDR3 length: 14 residues. Here the CDR3 reads CASSPASAPHEQYF. The CDR3 region has the DNA TGTGCCAGTAGCCCGGCTAGCGCTCCTCACGAGCAGTACTTC.

This clone was observed a few times. The chain joins TRBV19 to TRBJ1-2; D unclear. Germline CDR1 is LNHDA and CDR2 is SQIVND (reference sequence). Trimming shortened V by 7 bases and J by 4 bases, and 16 bases separated the two germline ends. This CDR3 is built from 14 residues. The CDR3 sequence: CASTPRTEGYGYTF. In DNA form, the CDR3 reads TGTGCCAGTACTCCACGGACGGAGGGCTATGGCTACACCTTC.

The CDR3 coding sequence is TGTGCCAGCAGCTTAGACCAGGACAGACCATATGGCTACACCTTC. Translated: CASSLDQDRPYGYTF. V and J are TRBV11-2 and TRBJ1-2, with D perhaps matching TRBD1 (6 bases). Germline V gives CDR1 SGHAT, CDR2 FQNNGV. CDR3 length: 15 residues. The ends were cut back, 0 bases at V and 5 bases at J, with 13 bases in the middle.

The V call is TRBV7-9, the J call TRBJ1-1; D not resolved. CDR3 size: 14 residues. From germline, CDR1 is SEHNR and CDR2 FQNEAQ (reference sequence). Trimming removed 1 base from V and 6 bases from J, with 12 bases in between. The CDR3: CASSLEASRAEAFF. Written as DNA, the CDR3 is TGTGCCAGCAGCTTAGAGGCCAGTAGGGCTGAAGCTTTCTTT.

The V call is TRBV11-2, the J call TRBJ2-1; D not certain. The ends were cut back, 5 bases at V and 7 bases at J, with 9 bases in the middle. This CDR3 spans 12 amino acids. Germline V lookup: CDR1 SGHAT, CDR2 FQNNGV. CDR3 sequence (DNA): TGTGCCAGCAGCCCTCAAGGGAATGAGCAGTTCTTC. This gives the protein CASSPQGNEQFF.